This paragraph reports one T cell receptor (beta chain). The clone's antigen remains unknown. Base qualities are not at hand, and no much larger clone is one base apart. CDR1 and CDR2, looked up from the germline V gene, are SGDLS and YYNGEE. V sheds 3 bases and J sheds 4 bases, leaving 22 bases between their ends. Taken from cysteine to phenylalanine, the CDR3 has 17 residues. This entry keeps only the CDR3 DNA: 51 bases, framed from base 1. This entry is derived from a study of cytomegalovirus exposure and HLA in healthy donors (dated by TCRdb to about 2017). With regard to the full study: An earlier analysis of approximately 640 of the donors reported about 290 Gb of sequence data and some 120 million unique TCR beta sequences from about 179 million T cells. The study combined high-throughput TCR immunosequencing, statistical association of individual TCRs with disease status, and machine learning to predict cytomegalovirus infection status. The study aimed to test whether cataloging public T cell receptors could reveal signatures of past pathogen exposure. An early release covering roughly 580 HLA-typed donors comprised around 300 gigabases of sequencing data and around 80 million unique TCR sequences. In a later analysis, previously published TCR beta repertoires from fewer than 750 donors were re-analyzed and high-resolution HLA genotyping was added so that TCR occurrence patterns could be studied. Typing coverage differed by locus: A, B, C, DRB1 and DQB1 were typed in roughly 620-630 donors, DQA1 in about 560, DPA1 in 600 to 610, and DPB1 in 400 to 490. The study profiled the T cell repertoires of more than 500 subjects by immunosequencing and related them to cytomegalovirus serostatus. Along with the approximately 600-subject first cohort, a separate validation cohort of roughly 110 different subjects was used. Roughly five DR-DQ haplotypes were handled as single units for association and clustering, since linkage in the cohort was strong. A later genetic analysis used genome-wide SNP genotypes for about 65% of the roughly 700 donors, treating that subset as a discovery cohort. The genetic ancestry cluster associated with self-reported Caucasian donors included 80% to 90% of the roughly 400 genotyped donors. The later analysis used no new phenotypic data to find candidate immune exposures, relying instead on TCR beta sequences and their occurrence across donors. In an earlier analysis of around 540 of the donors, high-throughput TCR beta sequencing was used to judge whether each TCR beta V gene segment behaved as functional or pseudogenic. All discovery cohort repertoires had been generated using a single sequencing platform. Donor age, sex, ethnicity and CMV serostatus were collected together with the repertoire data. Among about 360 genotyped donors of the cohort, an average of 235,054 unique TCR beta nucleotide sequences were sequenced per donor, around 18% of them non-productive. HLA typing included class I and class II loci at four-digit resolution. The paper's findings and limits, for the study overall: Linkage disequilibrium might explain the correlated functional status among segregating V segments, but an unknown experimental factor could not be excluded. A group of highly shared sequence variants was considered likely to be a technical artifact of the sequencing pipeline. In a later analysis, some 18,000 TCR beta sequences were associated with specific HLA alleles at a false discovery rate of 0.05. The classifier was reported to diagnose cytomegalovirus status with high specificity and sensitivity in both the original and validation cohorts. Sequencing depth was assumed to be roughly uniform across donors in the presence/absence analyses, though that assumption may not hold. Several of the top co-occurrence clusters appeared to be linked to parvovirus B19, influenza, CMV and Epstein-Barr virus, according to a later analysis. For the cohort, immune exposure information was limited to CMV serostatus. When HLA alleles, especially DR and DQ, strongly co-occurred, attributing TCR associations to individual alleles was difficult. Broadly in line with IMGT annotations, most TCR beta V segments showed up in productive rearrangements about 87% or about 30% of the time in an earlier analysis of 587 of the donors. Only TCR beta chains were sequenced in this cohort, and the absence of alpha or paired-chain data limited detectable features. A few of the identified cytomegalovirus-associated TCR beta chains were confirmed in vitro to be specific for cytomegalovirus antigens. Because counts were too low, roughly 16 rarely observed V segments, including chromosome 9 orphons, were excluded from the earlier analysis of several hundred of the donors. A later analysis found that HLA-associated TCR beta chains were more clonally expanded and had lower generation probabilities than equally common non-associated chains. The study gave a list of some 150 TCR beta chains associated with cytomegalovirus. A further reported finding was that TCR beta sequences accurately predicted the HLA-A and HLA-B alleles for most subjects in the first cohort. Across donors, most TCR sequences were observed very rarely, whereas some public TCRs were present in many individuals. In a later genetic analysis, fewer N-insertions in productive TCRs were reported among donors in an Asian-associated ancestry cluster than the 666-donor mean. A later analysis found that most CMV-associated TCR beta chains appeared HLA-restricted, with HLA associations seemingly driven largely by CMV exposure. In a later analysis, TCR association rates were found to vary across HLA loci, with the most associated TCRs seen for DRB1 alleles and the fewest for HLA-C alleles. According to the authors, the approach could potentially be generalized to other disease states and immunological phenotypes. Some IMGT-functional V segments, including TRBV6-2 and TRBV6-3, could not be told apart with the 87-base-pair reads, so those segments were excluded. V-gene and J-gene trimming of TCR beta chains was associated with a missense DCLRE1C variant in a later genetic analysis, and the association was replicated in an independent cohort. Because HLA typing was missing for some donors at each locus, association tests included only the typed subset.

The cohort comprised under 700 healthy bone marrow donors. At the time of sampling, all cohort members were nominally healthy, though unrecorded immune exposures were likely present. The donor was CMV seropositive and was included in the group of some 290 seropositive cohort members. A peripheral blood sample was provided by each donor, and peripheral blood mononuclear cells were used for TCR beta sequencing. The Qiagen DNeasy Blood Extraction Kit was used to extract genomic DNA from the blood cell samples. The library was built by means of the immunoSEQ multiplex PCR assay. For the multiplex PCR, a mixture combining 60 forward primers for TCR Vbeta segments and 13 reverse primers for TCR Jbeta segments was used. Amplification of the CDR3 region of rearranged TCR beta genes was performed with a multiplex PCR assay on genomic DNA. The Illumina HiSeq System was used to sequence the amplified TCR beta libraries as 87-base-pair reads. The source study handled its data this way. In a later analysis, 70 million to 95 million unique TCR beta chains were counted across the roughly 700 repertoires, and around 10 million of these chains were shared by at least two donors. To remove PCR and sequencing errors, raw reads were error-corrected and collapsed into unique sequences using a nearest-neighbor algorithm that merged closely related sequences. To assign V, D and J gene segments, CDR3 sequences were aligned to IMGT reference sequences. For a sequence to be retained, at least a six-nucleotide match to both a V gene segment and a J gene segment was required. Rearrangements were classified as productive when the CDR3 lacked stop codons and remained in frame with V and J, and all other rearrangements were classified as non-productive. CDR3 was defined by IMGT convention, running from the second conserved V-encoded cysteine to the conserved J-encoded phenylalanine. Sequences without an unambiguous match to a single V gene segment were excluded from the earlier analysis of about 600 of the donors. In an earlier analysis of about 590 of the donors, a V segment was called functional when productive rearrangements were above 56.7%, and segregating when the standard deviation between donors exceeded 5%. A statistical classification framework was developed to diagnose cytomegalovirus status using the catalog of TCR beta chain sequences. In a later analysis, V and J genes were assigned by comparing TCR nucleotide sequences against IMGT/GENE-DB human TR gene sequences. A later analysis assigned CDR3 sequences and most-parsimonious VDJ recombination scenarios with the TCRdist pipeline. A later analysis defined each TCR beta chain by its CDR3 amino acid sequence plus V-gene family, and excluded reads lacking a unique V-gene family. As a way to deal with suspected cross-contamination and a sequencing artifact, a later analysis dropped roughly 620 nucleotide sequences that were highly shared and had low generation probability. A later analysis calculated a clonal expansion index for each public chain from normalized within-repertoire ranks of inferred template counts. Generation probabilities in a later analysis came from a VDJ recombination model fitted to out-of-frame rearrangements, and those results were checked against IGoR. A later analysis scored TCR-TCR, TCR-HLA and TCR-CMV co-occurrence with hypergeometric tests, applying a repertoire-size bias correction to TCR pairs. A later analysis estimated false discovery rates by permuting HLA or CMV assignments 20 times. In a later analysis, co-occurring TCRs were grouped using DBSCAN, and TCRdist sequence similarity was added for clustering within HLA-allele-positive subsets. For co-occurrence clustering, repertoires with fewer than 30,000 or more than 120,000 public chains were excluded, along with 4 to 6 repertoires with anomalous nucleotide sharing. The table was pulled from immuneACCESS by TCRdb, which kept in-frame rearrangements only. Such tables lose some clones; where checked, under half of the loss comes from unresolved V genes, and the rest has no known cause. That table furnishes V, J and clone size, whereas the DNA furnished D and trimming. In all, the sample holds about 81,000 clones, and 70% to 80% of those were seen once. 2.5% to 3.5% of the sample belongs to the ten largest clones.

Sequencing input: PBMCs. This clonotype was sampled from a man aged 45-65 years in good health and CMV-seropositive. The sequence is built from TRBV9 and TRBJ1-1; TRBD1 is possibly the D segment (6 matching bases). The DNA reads TGTGCCAGCAGCGACCCAGGGGACCCATCCCCGGGCACTGAAGCTTTCTTT. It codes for CASSDPGDPSPGTEAFF.